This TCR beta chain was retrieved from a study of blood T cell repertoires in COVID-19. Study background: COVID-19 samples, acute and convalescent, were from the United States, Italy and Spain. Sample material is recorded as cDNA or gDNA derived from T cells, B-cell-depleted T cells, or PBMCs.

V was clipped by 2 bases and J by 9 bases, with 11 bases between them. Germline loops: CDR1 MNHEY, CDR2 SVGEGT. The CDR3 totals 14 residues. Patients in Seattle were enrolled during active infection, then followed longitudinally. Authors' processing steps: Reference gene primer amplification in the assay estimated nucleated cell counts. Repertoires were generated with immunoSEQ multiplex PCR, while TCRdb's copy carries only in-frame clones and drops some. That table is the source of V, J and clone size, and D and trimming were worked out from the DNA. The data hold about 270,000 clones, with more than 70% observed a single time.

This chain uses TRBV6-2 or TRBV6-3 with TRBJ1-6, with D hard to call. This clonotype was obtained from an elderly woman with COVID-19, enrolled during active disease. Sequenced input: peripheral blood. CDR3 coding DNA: TGTGCCAGCAGTTACAACGCGGTTACTTCACCCCTCCACTTT. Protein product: CASSYNAVTSPLHF.